Below are 14 T cell receptor beta chains sequenced from a single sample in a study of T cell responses to AZD1222 COVID-19 vaccine. Repertoires were generated with immunoSEQ multiplex PCR, while TCRdb's copy carries only in-frame clones and drops some. This table holds around 160,000 clones, around 86% found once. Sample: peripheral blood, taken on day 0 of MenACWY control vaccination. The receptors shown here come from an adult in good health.

The genes are TRBV5-5 and TRBJ2-7; 7 bases align to TRBD1. The V gene end was trimmed by 0 bases and the J gene end by 2 bases; junction bases not matched to a gene: 5. This CDR3 has 15 residues. CDR1 is SGHKS, CDR2 YYEKEE, per germline (reference sequence). CDR3 DNA: TGTGCCAGCAGCTTGGGGTTCGACAGGGCCTACGAGCAGTACTTC. Translated: CASSLGFDRAYEQYF.

The rearrangement uses TRBV28 and TRBJ1-1, with TRBD1 matching over 9 bases. V lost 7 bases to trimming and J lost 11 bases; unmatched junction nucleotides: 14. The V gene's germline CDR1 is MDHEN and CDR2 SYDVKM. The CDR3 contains 14 residues. CDR3 region: CASKITSYRGLAFF. The CDR3 bases are TGTGCCAGCAAAATCACATCCTACAGGGGGCTGGCTTTCTTT.

CDR3 protein: CASSLSSGGWGDTQYF. The CDR3 region has the DNA TGTGCCAGCAGCTTAAGTTCAGGGGGCTGGGGAGATACGCAGTATTTT. The rearrangement links TRBV11-2 to TRBJ2-3, with 8 bases fitting TRBD1. The CDR3 consists of 16 residues. Germline CDR1 SGHAT, CDR2 FQNNGV. The V gene end was trimmed by 2 bases and the J gene end by 5 bases; junction bases not matched to a gene: 9.

The chain couples TRBV30 to TRBJ2-1, with 12 bases identical to TRBD2. The germline V gene has CDR1 GTSNPN and CDR2 SVGIG (reference sequence). There are 15 residues in the CDR3. Unmatched junction bases numbered 3, after V lost 2 bases and J lost 4 bases. The DNA of the CDR3 is TGTGCCTGGAGTACTGGACTAGCGGGGTACAATGAGCAGTTCTTC. Its translation: CAWSTGLAGYNEQFF.

This clone was picked up one time. The chain employs TRBV27 and TRBJ1-1; no definite D call. Germline loops: CDR1 MNHEY, CDR2 SMNVEV (reference sequence). CDR3 length: 16 amino acids. V lost 1 base, J lost 4 bases, and 16 bases lay in between. The CDR3 sequence is CASSLFGEWARTEAFF. The DNA for the CDR3 is TGTGCCAGCAGTTTATTCGGCGAGTGGGCCCGCACTGAAGCTTTCTTT.

V usage is TRBV5-5 and J usage is TRBJ2-3; D gene ambiguous. The CDR3 spans 15 residues. CDR1 is SGHKS and CDR2 is YYEKEE in the germline V gene (reference sequence). The V and J ends lost 0 bases and 0 bases respectively, with 8 bases between them. As DNA, the CDR3 is TGTGCCAGCAGCTTGGAACAGAAAAGCACAGATACGCAGTATTTT. Translated, it gives CASSLEQKSTDTQYF.

The chain links TRBV6-1 to TRBJ1-5; D gene unclear. The germline V gene encodes CDR1 MNHNS and CDR2 SASEGT. Trimming cost V 2 bases and J 5 bases, with 13 bases left between them. This CDR3 region has 15 residues. CDR3 sequence (DNA): TGTGCCAGCAGTGAAAGGGAGGAAAGGGATCAGCCCCAGCATTTT. Translating it yields CASSEREERDQPQHF.

This chain connects TRBV19 to TRBJ1-5; TRBD1 aligns across 8 bases. CDR3 length: 15 residues. Trimming cost V 2 bases and J 3 bases; bases outside gene matches: 3. CDR1 and CDR2 from the germline V gene are LNHDA and SQIVND (reference sequence). The chain's CDR3 is CASSIQQGVNQPQHF. DNA for the CDR3: TGTGCCAGTAGTATACAACAGGGGGTCAATCAGCCCCAGCATTTT. Together with reference TRBV19 and TRBJ1-5, the CDR3 gives the full variable domain: DGGITQSPKYLFRKEGQNVTLSCEQNLNHDAMYWYRQDPGQGLRLIYYSQIVNDFQKGDIAEGYSVSREKKESFPLTVTSAQKNPTAFYLCASSIQQGVNQPQHFGDGTRLSIL.

This chain connects TRBV5-8 to TRBJ1-1; weak D call: TRBD1 (6 bases). Trimming removed 3 bases from V and 0 bases from J, with 15 bases in between. The CDR3 loop spans 16 amino acids. Germline loops: CDR1 SGHTS, CDR2 YDEGEE. This chain's CDR3 is CASSSGQHVMNTEAFF. CDR3 DNA sequence: TGTGCCAGCAGCTCCGGACAGCACGTAATGAACACTGAAGCTTTCTTT.

V is TRBV18 and J is TRBJ2-3, with a possible D match to TRBD2 (5 bases). Germline V gene lookup returns CDR1 KGHSH and CDR2 LQKENI. This CDR3 contains 17 residues. The V end was cut by 5 bases, the J end by 0 bases, with 18 bases between. CDR3 protein: CASSDPSTSASTDTQYF. The CDR3 bases are TGTGCCAGCTCAGACCCCTCCACTAGTGCTAGCACAGATACGCAGTATTTT.

This rearrangement joins TRBV4-1 to TRBJ1-6, with D hard to call. Germline CDR1 and CDR2: MGHRA and YSYEKL. Trimming removed 0 bases from V and 3 bases from J, with 6 bases in between. The CDR3 has 15 residues. The DNA for the CDR3 is TGCGCCAGCAGCCAAGATTCCCGCTATAATTCACCCCTCCACTTT. This codes for CASSQDSRYNSPLHF.

The chain uses TRBV6-5 and TRBJ2-7; 11 bases align to TRBD2. Germline values: CDR1 MNHEY, CDR2 SVGAGI. V shed 8 bases and J 4 bases; nucleotides not matched to a gene: 4. There are 13 residues in the CDR3. This chain's CDR3 is CASGTSGTYEQYF. In DNA form, the CDR3 reads TGTGCCAGCGGGACTAGCGGAACTTACGAGCAGTACTTC.

The chain couples TRBV2 to TRBJ2-7; D may be TRBD1 (6 bases). Germline assignment: CDR1 SNHLY and CDR2 FYNNEI. The CDR3 is 14 residues long. Trimming stripped 6 bases from V and 2 bases from J, with 14 bases between. In nucleotides, the CDR3 is TGTGCCAGCAGCGAGGGACAAGGCACCTACGAGCAGTACTTC. As protein: CASSEGQGTYEQYF.

This clone was picked up a small number of times. V is TRBV5-4 and J is TRBJ2-3; 11 bases are shared with TRBD2. CDR1 and CDR2 from the germline V gene are SGHNT and YYREEE (reference sequence). The length of the CDR3 is 16 residues. V trimming: 4 bases; J trimming: 2 bases; junction bases outside the gene matches: 6. The CDR3 is CASSALAGAPTDTQYF. CDR3 DNA sequence: TGTGCCAGCAGCGCACTAGCGGGGGCCCCCACAGATACGCAGTATTTT. The variable domain in full, completed from reference TRBV5-4 and TRBJ2-3, reads ETGVTQSPTHLIKTRGQQVTLRCSSQSGHNTVSWYQQALGQGPQFIFQYYREEENGRGNFPPRFSGLQFPNYSSELNVNALELDDSALYLCASSALAGAPTDTQYFGPGTRLTVL.